These 2 T cell receptor beta chains originate from one sample sequenced in a study of T cells after yellow fever vaccination. TCRdb itself ran the 5' RACE reads through MiXCR, one entry per CDR3 protein. The sample includes roughly 330,000 distinct CDR3 sequences, roughly 6.8% of them seen just once. Here the sequenced sample was PBMCs, taken about 49 days after the first yellow fever vaccination. These TCRs come from a man younger than 35 who received the YFV17D yellow fever vaccine.

The V gene is TRBV12-3 or TRBV12-4, the J gene TRBJ1-2; D remains unclear. The ends were cut back, 7 bases at V and 8 bases at J, with 14 bases in the middle. The CDR3 has 12 residues. CDR3 DNA sequence: TGTGCCAGCACCTCGGGCCAGAGGGGCTACACCTTC. This sequence encodes CASTSGQRGYTF.

A few counts support this clonotype. This chain connects TRBV7-9 to TRBJ2-2, with D possibly being TRBD1 (5 bases). V lost 4 bases, J lost 7 bases, and 13 bases lay in between. Germline assignment: CDR1 SEHNR and CDR2 FQNEAQ (reference sequence). This CDR3 spans 14 amino acids. CDR3 nucleotide sequence: TGTGCCAGCAGCTCAACCAGGGTAGGCGGGGAGCTGTTTTTT. Its protein is CASSSTRVGGELFF.